The sequence of this TCR beta chain was determined in a study of blood T cell repertoires in COVID-19. Turning to the study itself: T cells, B-cell-depleted T cells, or PBMCs supplied cDNA or gDNA.

The CDR3 is 11 amino acids. The germline gives CDR1 LGHDT, CDR2 YNNKEL (reference sequence). The V end lost 8 bases, the J end lost 7 bases, and 10 bases lay between the germline ends. Authors' data handling: Nucleated cell counts were estimated from reference gene primer amplification. Only in-frame clones appear in the TCRdb table, and some are missing; sequencing was by immunoSEQ multiplex PCR. The DNA was the basis for D and trimming; V, J and clone size are from that table. In the table there are 150,000 to 200,000 clones, roughly 88% of which are singletons. Ages ranged from roughly 18 to 100 years, with residence in 24 US areas.

Sequencing was performed on PBMCs or T cells enriched from blood (not recorded which). The chain employs TRBV3-1 (or the pseudogene TRBV3-2) and TRBJ2-3; D might be TRBD2 (6 bases). The sequence was obtained from a woman aged 55 to 70 who had recovered from COVID-19. CDR3 protein: CASGTPYTQYF. DNA of the CDR3: TGTGCCAGCGGGACTCCTTATACGCAGTATTTT.